This T cell receptor (beta chain) stems from a study of blood T cell repertoires in COVID-19. Across the study: Sites across the United States, Italy and Spain contributed samples from acute and convalescent COVID-19. Sources were T cells, B-cell-depleted T cells, or PBMCs; the material itself was cDNA or gDNA.

Germline trimming cut 4 bases from V and 2 bases from J; bases unmatched to any gene: 8. The CDR3 totals 16 residues. Germline assignment: CDR1 SEHNR and CDR2 FQNEAQ (reference sequence). How the authors handled the data: Cell counts per sample came from amplifying reference gene primers. Measured with immunoSEQ multiplex PCR; TCRdb has only the in-frame clones, and not every one. The V and J calls and clone size are taken from that table; D and trimming were inferred from the DNA. The sample has some 51,000 clones; 90% are singletons. The gene calls are TRBV7-9 and TRBJ2-3; 8 nucleotides align to TRBD2. Sequenced material: peripheral blood. The receptor was isolated from a human donor with active COVID-19. The donor label of this sample is uncertain. This CDR3 reads CASSSFGRAFTDTQYF. CDR3 DNA: TGTGCCAGCAGCTCCTTCGGGAGGGCCTTCACAGATACGCAGTATTTT.